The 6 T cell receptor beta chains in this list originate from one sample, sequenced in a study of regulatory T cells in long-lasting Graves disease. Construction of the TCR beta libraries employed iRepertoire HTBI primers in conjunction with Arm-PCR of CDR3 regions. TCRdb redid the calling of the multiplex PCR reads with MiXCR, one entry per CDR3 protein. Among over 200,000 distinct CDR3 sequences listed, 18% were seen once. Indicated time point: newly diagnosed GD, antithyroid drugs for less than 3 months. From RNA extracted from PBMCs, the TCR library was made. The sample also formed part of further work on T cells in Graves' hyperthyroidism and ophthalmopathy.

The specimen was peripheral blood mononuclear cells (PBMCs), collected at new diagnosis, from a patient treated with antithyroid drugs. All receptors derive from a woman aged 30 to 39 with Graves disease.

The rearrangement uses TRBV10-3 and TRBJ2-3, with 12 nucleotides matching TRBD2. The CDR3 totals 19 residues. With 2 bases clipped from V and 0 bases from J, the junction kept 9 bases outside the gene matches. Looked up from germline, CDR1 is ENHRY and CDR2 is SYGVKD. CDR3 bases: TGTGCCATCAGTGAGACGTGGCCTAGCGGGGGGGCCAGCACAGATACGCAGTATTTT. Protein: CAISETWPSGGASTDTQYF.

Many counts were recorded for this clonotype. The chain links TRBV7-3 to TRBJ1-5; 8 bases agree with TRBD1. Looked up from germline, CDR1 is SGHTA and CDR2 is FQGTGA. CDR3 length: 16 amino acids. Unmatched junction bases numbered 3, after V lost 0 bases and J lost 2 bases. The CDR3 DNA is TGTGCCAGCAGCTTAACGGGGACAGGCGGCAATCAGCCCCAGCATTTT. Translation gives CASSLTGTGGNQPQHF.

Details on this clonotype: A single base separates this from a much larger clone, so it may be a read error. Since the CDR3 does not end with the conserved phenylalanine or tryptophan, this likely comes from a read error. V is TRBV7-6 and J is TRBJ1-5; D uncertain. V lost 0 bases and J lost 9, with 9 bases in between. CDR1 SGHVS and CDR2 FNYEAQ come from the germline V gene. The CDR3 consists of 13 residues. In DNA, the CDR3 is TGTGCCAGCAGCTTAGCGTCCCTGGGGCCCCAGCATTTA. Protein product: CASSLASLGPQHL.

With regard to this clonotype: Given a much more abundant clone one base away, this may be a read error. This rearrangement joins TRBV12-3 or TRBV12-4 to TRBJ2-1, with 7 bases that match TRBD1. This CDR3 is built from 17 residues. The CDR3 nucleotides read TGTGCCAGCAGTCCGAGCGAGGGACAGAGCTCCTACAATGAGCGGTTCTTC. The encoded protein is CASSPSEGQSSYNERFF.

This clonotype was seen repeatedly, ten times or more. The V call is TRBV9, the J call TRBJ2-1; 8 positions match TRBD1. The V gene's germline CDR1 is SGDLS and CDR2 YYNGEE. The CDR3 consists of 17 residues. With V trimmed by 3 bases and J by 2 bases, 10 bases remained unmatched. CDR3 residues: CASSEGQDQFTYNEQFF. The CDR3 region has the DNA TGTGCCAGCAGCGAGGGACAGGACCAATTTACCTACAATGAGCAGTTCTTC.

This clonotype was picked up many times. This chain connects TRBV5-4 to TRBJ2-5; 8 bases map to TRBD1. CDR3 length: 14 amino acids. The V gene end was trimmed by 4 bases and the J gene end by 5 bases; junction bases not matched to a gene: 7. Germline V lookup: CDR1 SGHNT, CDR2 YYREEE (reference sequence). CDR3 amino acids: CASSPGGEGETQYF. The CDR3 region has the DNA TGTGCCAGCAGCCCAGGGGGCGAAGGGGAGACCCAGTACTTC.